This T cell receptor (beta chain) was obtained from a study of blood T cells in healthy people across ages. About the study: Researchers report that template switching captured about one barcoded beta molecule per two T cells. Broader study findings: Because donor CMV status was unknown, expanded clonotype changes were possibly confounded.

Through a sample-barcoded 5' primer and a J-beta primer mix, a second PCR was run for roughly 7 to 11 cycles. TCRdb ran MiXCR on the 5' RACE reads and lists one entry per CDR3 protein. This sample has 850,000 or so distinct CDR3 sequences, with more than 25% found just once. This clonotype has at least ten counts. Its target is not known. CDR3 length: 13 residues. Germline CDR1 MNHEY, CDR2 SVGAGI. V lost 6 bases and J 8 bases, leaving 16 bases between the germline ends. The study isolated at least 6.5 million PBMCs from each sample. This TCR came from a woman older than 75 in good health. Material: blood. The J gene is TRBJ1-2, the V gene TRBV6-5; D possibly corresponds to TRBD1 (6 bases). The CDR3 region has the DNA TGTGCCAGCAGGCCTCTGGGGGCGCGAGGCTACACCTTC. Translating gives CASRPLGARGYTF.